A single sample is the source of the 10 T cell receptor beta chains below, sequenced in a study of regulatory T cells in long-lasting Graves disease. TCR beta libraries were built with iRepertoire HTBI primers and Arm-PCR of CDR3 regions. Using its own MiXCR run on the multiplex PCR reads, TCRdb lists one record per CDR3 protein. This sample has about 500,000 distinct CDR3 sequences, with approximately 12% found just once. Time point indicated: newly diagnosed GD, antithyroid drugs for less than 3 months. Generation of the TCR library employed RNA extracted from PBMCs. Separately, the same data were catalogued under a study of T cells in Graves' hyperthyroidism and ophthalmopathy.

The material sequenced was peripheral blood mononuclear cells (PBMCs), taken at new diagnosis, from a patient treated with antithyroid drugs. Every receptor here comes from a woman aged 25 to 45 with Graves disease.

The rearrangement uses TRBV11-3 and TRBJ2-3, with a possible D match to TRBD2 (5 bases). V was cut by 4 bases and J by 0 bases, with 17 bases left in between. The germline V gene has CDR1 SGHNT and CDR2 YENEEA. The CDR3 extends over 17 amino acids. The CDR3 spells CASSSPEAADSTDTQYF. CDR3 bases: TGTGCCAGCAGCTCTCCGGAAGCGGCCGATAGCACAGATACGCAGTATTTT.

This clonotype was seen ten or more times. CDR3: CSAMPVTYEQYF. Here the CDR3 DNA reads TGCAGTGCTATGCCAGTAACCTACGAGCAGTACTTC. The V gene is TRBV20-1, the J gene TRBJ2-7; D unresolved. Germline loops: CDR1 DFQATT, CDR2 SNEGSKA (reference sequence). The CDR3 totals 12 residues. Trimming took off 4 bases at V and 2 bases at J, with 9 bases between the two ends.

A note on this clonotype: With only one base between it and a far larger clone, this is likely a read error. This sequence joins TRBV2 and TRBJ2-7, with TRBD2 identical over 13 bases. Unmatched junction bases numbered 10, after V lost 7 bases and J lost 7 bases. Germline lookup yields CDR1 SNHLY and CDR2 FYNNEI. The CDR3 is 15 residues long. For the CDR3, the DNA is TGTGCCAGCACCCCGGGACTAGCGGGAATCAATGAGCAGTACTTC. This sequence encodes CASTPGLAGINEQYF.

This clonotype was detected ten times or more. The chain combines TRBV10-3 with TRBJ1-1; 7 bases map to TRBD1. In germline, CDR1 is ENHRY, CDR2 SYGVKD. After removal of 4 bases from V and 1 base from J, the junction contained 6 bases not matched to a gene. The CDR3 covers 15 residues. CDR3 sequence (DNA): TGTGCCATCAGTGTTAGGGGACAGAGGAACACTGAAGCTTTCTTT. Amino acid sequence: CAISVRGQRNTEAFF.

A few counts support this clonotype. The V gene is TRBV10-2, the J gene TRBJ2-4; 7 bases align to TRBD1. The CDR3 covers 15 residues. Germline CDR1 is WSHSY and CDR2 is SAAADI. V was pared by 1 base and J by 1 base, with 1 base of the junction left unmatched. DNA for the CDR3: TGCGCCAGCAGTGAGTTGACAGGGGCCAAAAACATTCAGTACTTC. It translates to CASSELTGAKNIQYF.

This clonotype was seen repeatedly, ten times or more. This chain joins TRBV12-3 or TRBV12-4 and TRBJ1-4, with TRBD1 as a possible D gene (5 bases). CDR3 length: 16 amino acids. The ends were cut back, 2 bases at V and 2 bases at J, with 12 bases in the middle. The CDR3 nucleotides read TGTGCCAGCAGTTTACAGGGCGGTGCGACTAATGAAAAACTGTTTTTT. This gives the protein CASSLQGGATNEKLFF.

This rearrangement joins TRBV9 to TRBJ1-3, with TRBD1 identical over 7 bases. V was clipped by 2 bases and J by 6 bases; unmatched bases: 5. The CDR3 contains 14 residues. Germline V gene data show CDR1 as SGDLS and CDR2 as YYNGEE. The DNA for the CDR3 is TGTGCCAGCAGCGTTAGACAGGGATCAAACACCATATATTTT. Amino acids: CASSVRQGSNTIYF.

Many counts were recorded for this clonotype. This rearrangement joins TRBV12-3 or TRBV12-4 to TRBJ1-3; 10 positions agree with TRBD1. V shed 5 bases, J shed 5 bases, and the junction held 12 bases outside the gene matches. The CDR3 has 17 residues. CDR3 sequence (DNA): TGTGCCAGCAGTCCCTCCGACAGGGGGCTTATTAGAAACACCATATATTTT. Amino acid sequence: CASSPSDRGLIRNTIYF.

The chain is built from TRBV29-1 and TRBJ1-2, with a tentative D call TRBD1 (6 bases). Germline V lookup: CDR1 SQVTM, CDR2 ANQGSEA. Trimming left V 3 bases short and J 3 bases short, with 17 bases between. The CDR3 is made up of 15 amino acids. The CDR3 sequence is CSVESLGGGDYGYTF. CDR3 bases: TGCAGCGTTGAGAGTCTAGGAGGGGGGGACTATGGCTACACCTTC.

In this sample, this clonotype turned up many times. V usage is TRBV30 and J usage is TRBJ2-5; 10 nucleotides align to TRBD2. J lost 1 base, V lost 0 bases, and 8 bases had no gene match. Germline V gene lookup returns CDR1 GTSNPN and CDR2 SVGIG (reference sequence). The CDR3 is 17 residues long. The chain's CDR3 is CAWSVRRTSGAQETQYF. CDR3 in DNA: TGTGCCTGGAGTGTACGGAGAACTAGCGGGGCCCAAGAGACCCAGTACTTC.